This is a list of T cell receptor beta chains from one sample in a study of T cell repertoires in cytomegalovirus infection. Using its own MiXCR run on the reads, TCRdb lists one record per CDR3 protein. The sample records fewer than 200,000 distinct CDR3 sequences, approximately 19% being singletons. Sequencing was performed on PBMCs. These receptors all come from a human donor in good health (CMV status not recorded). Some clones in this sample may be carry-over from other donors' samples. The CDR3 runs from the conserved cysteine through the conserved F or W. Each record gives: D gene, V gene, CDR3 length, CDR3 protein. D genes are given only for firm matches.

D gene: .; V gene: TRBV5-1; CDR3 length: 14; CDR3 protein: CASRPGQSNTEAFF
D gene: TRBD2; V gene: TRBV7-3; CDR3 length: 16; CDR3 protein: CASSRQASGDTGELFF
D gene: .; V gene: TRBV18; CDR3 length: 17; CDR3 protein: CASSLNSRVGGWYEQYF
D gene: .; V gene: TRBV5-1; CDR3 length: 12; CDR3 protein: CASSLGEWELFF
D gene: .; V gene: TRBV7-6; CDR3 length: 17; CDR3 protein: CASSSQGSSSGANVLTF
D gene: .; V gene: TRBV27; CDR3 length: 14; CDR3 protein: CASRQGLSTDTQYF
D gene: .; V gene: TRBV10-3; CDR3 length: 10; CDR3 protein: CAIGDTEAFF
D gene: TRBD2; V gene: TRBV12-3/TRBV12-4; CDR3 length: 14; CDR3 protein: CASSQGGDTGELFF
D gene: .; V gene: TRBV10-3; CDR3 length: 13; CDR3 protein: CAISGREGPEAFF
D gene: TRBD1; V gene: TRBV20-1; CDR3 length: 14; CDR3 protein: CSANRGLGTGELFF
D gene: .; V gene: TRBV30; CDR3 length: 12; CDR3 protein: CAWSETGLGYTF
D gene: .; V gene: TRBV19; CDR3 length: 17; CDR3 protein: CASSMKWDGRVSDTQYF
D gene: TRBD1; V gene: TRBV12-3/TRBV12-4; CDR3 length: 14; CDR3 protein: CASSPTGGRPEQYF
D gene: .; V gene: TRBV10-3; CDR3 length: 15; CDR3 protein: CAISESDAMNTEAFF
D gene: .; V gene: TRBV6-5; CDR3 length: 15; CDR3 protein: CASSYSKSQRGELFF
D gene: TRBD1; V gene: TRBV10-3; CDR3 length: 14; CDR3 protein: CAISAGTGGYEQYF
D gene: .; V gene: TRBV2; CDR3 length: 16; CDR3 protein: CASTDWTLLGLQPQHF
D gene: .; V gene: TRBV6-5; CDR3 length: 11; CDR3 protein: CAAGQVYGYTF
D gene: TRBD1; V gene: TRBV7-8; CDR3 length: 14; CDR3 protein: CASSLTGMGYEQYF
D gene: .; V gene: TRBV12-3/TRBV12-4; CDR3 length: 14; CDR3 protein: CASSARTYPETQYF
D gene: TRBD1; V gene: TRBV6-6; CDR3 length: 15; CDR3 protein: CASSPGGQGDYEQYF
D gene: .; V gene: TRBV5-1; CDR3 length: 16; CDR3 protein: CARSLSRLHNYNEQFF
D gene: .; V gene: TRBV5-1; CDR3 length: 13; CDR3 protein: CASSPRESYGYTF
D gene: .; V gene: TRBV19; CDR3 length: 15; CDR3 protein: CASSTRDISYNEQFF
D gene: .; V gene: TRBV5-4; CDR3 length: 15; CDR3 protein: CASSMTWGAPNEQYF
D gene: TRBD1; V gene: TRBV14; CDR3 length: 15; CDR3 protein: CASSWPGQGLYEQFF
D gene: .; V gene: TRBV28; CDR3 length: 15; CDR3 protein: CASSPTSGSPNEQFF
D gene: .; V gene: TRBV20-1; CDR3 length: 11; CDR3 protein: CSARVGVPQYF
D gene: .; V gene: TRBV7-2; CDR3 length: 19; CDR3 protein: CASSSPGAGASGSYNEQFF
D gene: TRBD1; V gene: TRBV5-3; CDR3 length: 14; CDR3 protein: CASSIGTDSYGYTF
D gene: .; V gene: TRBV11-2; CDR3 length: 14; CDR3 protein: CASSLPGLSYEQYF
D gene: TRBD1; V gene: TRBV20-1; CDR3 length: 14; CDR3 protein: CSANRDRGDTEAFF
D gene: .; V gene: TRBV27; CDR3 length: 13; CDR3 protein: CASSFRGASGYTF
D gene: .; V gene: TRBV7-2; CDR3 length: 16; CDR3 protein: CASSIPSGQTNSPLHF
D gene: .; V gene: TRBV4-2; CDR3 length: 15; CDR3 protein: CASSQVALRGTEAFF
D gene: .; V gene: TRBV6-1; CDR3 length: 14; CDR3 protein: CASAREISNSPLHF
D gene: .; V gene: TRBV18; CDR3 length: 14; CDR3 protein: CASSRPESPGGYTF
D gene: .; V gene: TRBV10-3; CDR3 length: 15; CDR3 protein: CAISESIRGTDTQYF
D gene: .; V gene: TRBV14; CDR3 length: 12; CDR3 protein: CASSQDSFKAFF
D gene: TRBD2; V gene: TRBV5-4; CDR3 length: 16; CDR3 protein: CASSASLAGGRHEQFF
D gene: .; V gene: TRBV11-2; CDR3 length: 13; CDR3 protein: CASSTYQHTEAFF
D gene: .; V gene: TRBV5-6; CDR3 length: 14; CDR3 protein: CASSLGGRNHEQFF
D gene: .; V gene: TRBV12-3/TRBV12-4; CDR3 length: 16; CDR3 protein: CASSLTNPRNTGELFF
D gene: .; V gene: TRBV7-2; CDR3 length: 15; CDR3 protein: CASSLDGHGVEELFF
D gene: TRBD1; V gene: TRBV2; CDR3 length: 14; CDR3 protein: CAVYRGSSGNTIYF
D gene: .; V gene: TRBV15; CDR3 length: 11; CDR3 protein: CATSNGGGYTF
D gene: TRBD2; V gene: TRBV12-3/TRBV12-4; CDR3 length: 14; CDR3 protein: CASSLEGLAYEQYF
D gene: .; V gene: TRBV10-3; CDR3 length: 15; CDR3 protein: CAISESQGGTGELFF
D gene: .; V gene: TRBV9; CDR3 length: 15; CDR3 protein: CASIVATGSNTEAFF
D gene: TRBD1; V gene: TRBV5-1; CDR3 length: 14; CDR3 protein: CASSSGQPNQPQHF
D gene: .; V gene: TRBV7-8; CDR3 length: 16; CDR3 protein: CASSLLGRRATDTQYF
D gene: .; V gene: TRBV28; CDR3 length: 14; CDR3 protein: CASSLRGSKETQYF
D gene: .; V gene: TRBV20-1; CDR3 length: 16; CDR3 protein: CSARTAASSYNSPLHF